Shown below are 8 T cell receptor beta chains from a single sample sequenced in a study of cytomegalovirus exposure and HLA in healthy donors. PCR amplification relied on 60 Vbeta primers (plus 13 Jbeta primers). This table comes from immunoSEQ multiplex PCR, and its TCRdb copy is limited to in-frame clones, with some not included. The sample yields over 150,000 clones, about 80% seen once. The specimen was PBMCs. All receptors come from a young man in good health and CMV-seropositive.

The chain carries TRBV28 and TRBJ1-1; TRBD1 matches 10 bases. In germline, CDR1 is MDHEN, CDR2 SYDVKM. The CDR3 contains 17 residues. The V segment lost 6 bases and the J segment 4 bases; nucleotides outside the gene matches: 14. The CDR3 nucleotides are TGTGCCAGCAGCCTCAAACGACAGGGGGCGCGCGGCACTGAAGCTTTCTTT. Protein product: CASSLKRQGARGTEAFF.

This sequence joins TRBV19 and TRBJ1-5; D is unclear. The germline CDR1 and CDR2 sequences are LNHDA and SQIVND (reference sequence). The CDR3 consists of 16 residues. Trimming took 6 bases from V and 2 from J, leaving 17 bases between them. CDR3 sequence reads: CASSPPQVSGNQPQHF. The CDR3 bases are TGTGCCAGTAGCCCGCCTCAGGTGTCCGGCAATCAGCCCCAGCATTTT.

This rearrangement joins TRBV19 to TRBJ1-1; D might be TRBD1 (5 bases). The V end lost 1 base, the J end lost 6 bases, and 18 bases lay between the germline ends. From germline, CDR1 is LNHDA and CDR2 SQIVND (reference sequence). The CDR3 sequence is 16 residues long. The CDR3 nucleotides are TGTGCCAGTAGTATAGTTGGGGGGGTTTCGGCCGCTGAAGCTTTCTTT. Translating it yields CASSIVGGVSAAEAFF.

The CDR3 loop reads CASSLSADRGLQYF. The CDR3 bases are TGTGCCAGCAGCTTATCTGCGGACAGGGGCCTTCAGTACTTC. This rearrangement joins TRBV11-2 to TRBJ2-4; TRBD1 agrees at 9 bases. The germline gives CDR1 SGHAT, CDR2 FQNNGV. This CDR3 spans 14 amino acids. Trimming took 2 bases from V and 11 from J; bases not matched to a gene: 7.

The chain joins TRBV7-9 to TRBJ2-2; 7 bases match TRBD2. Germline-derived CDR1 and CDR2 are SEHNR and FQNEAQ (reference sequence). V was pared by 1 base and J by 5 bases, with 7 bases of the junction left unmatched. This CDR3 is 16 amino acids long. The CDR3 protein is CASSLEGGRGTGELFF. CDR3 in DNA: TGTGCCAGCAGCTTAGAGGGCGGGAGAGGTACCGGGGAGCTGTTTTTT.

The chain recombines TRBV11-2 with TRBJ2-1; 9 bases map to TRBD2. Germline lookup yields CDR1 SGHAT and CDR2 FQNNGV. Trimming at V came to 2 bases and at J to 6 bases, leaving 8 bases not matched to a gene. This CDR3 spans 16 amino acids. In nucleotides, the CDR3 is TGTGCCAGCAGCTTATTGTCGGGCGGGAGGGCCAATGAGCAGTTCTTC. This gives the protein CASSLLSGGRANEQFF.

This clone has a single count. V usage is TRBV12-5 and J usage is TRBJ2-1; TRBD2 matches at 11 bases. V shed 5 bases, J shed 1 base, and the junction held 7 bases outside the gene matches. This CDR3 is 17 amino acids long. In germline, CDR1 is LGHNT, CDR2 FRNRAP. The CDR3: CASGLGTSGGSYNEQFF. The DNA of the CDR3 is TGTGCTAGTGGTCTGGGGACTAGCGGAGGGTCCTACAATGAGCAGTTCTTC.

V gene TRBV7-2 combines with J gene TRBJ2-1; D remains unclear. The V gene's germline CDR1 is SGHTA and CDR2 FQGNSA. V was clipped by 6 bases and J by 8 bases, with 17 bases between them. The CDR3 has 14 residues. The CDR3 here is CASSLLTDGDEQFF. For the CDR3, the DNA is TGTGCCAGCAGTTTATTAACCGACGGAGATGAGCAGTTCTTC.